Included here is one T cell receptor (beta chain) sequence, with context. Its antigen is not identified. Unique-molecular-identifier-tagged TCR beta cDNA libraries were used. TCRdb re-derived calls from the PCR reads in MiXCR, one entry per CDR3 protein. Of around 710,000 distinct CDR3 sequences in the sample, under 60% were seen once. The germline CDR1 and CDR2 sequences are SGHTA and FQGTGA. CDR3 length: 16 residues. Losses at the gene ends were 0 bases for V and 8 bases for J; bases not matched to a gene: 9. The data stem from a study of post-analysis software for immune sequencing data. Across the whole study: Both relapsing-remitting and secondary progressive multiple sclerosis featured among the disease courses, as did progressive-relapsing multiple sclerosis.

Study results and caveats: Significantly lower normalized Chao1 diversity was found in patients with multiple sclerosis relative to controls. Controls had lower frequencies than patients of a few TRBV segments, which included TRBV5-6, TRBV5-1 and TRBV20-1.

This chain connects TRBV7-3 to TRBJ2-1; TRBD2 matches at 8 bases. This receptor was obtained from a girl aged 10 to 17 with multiple sclerosis. Sequencing input: blood. CDR3 nucleotides: TGTGCCAGCAGCTTAACGGCGGGAGGCCCCGGGGATGAGCAGTTCTTC. Amino acid sequence: CASSLTAGGPGDEQFF.